The 31 T cell receptor beta chains in this list originate from one sample, sequenced in a study of blood T cell repertoires in COVID-19. The table came from immunoSEQ multiplex PCR; TCRdb's copy has only in-frame clones and leaves some out. Of approximately 100,000 clones detected, around 90% appear once; the ten largest clones hold around 6%. The material sequenced was peripheral blood. The receptor set was obtained from a woman aged 55-69 years with acute or convalescent COVID-19.

The V and J genes are TRBV28 and TRBJ1-1; a possible D gene is TRBD1 (5 bases). Trimming pared 3 bases from V and 5 bases from J, leaving 10 bases between. CDR3 size: 13 residues. Germline CDR1 and CDR2: MDHEN and SYDVKM. The CDR3 sequence: CASSFQGRTEAFF. The CDR3 DNA reads TGTGCCAGCAGTTTCCAGGGAAGGACTGAAGCTTTCTTT.

V is TRBV10-3 and J is TRBJ1-1; D not certain. Germline V gives CDR1 ENHRY, CDR2 SYGVKD. V lost 0 bases and J 3 bases, leaving 8 bases between the germline ends. This CDR3 has 14 amino acids. CDR3 nucleotide sequence: TGTGCCATCAGTGAGTCACAGACCTACACTGAAGCTTTCTTT. This encodes CAISESQTYTEAFF.

The rearrangement joins TRBV19 to TRBJ1-5; unclear D gene. This CDR3 spans 16 amino acids. The V end was cut by 2 bases, the J end by 2 bases, with 13 bases between. Germline CDR1 LNHDA, CDR2 SQIVND (reference sequence). The CDR3 sequence: CASSIFPGVGNQPQHF. Here the CDR3 DNA reads TGTGCCAGTAGTATATTTCCCGGGGTTGGCAATCAGCCCCAGCATTTT.

This sequence joins TRBV12-1 and TRBJ2-7; TRBD2, the table's D call, lacks a check against the DNA. TRBV12-1 constitutes a pseudogene. This CDR3 region has 20 residues. CDR3 sequence reads: CAIPMLQGLAGVVRGYEQYV. The CDR3 DNA reads as TGTGCCATCCCGATGCTCCAGGGACTAGCGGGAGTGGTCCGAGGTTACGAGCAGTACGTC.

The gene calls are TRBV7-9 and TRBJ2-5; 7 positions agree with TRBD2. The germline CDR1 and CDR2 sequences are SEHNR and FQNEAQ (reference sequence). V dropped 6 bases and J dropped 4; count of bases not matched to a gene: 14. This CDR3 is built from 16 residues. The CDR3 DNA reads TGTGCCAGCAGTAGCCCGTTGGGCGGGAGAGGAGAGACCCAGTACTTC. Protein product: CASSSPLGGRGETQYF.

V is TRBV7-8 and J is TRBJ2-1; 11 nucleotides align to TRBD2. The CDR3 contains 15 residues. Germline CDR1 SGHVS, CDR2 FQNEAQ. V was pared by 1 base and J by 6 bases, with 2 bases of the junction left unmatched. CDR3 loop: CASSLDLAGGNEQFF. The CDR3 region has the DNA TGTGCCAGCAGCTTAGATCTAGCGGGAGGCAATGAGCAGTTCTTC.

The V gene is TRBV5-1, the J gene TRBJ1-2, with 10 bases lining up with TRBD1. This CDR3 comprises 14 residues. With V trimmed by 5 bases and J by 7 bases, 8 bases remained unmatched. Germline CDR1 reads SGHRS; CDR2 reads YFSETQ. The CDR3 loop reads CASRHRQGAGGYTF. DNA of the CDR3: TGCGCCAGCAGACACCGACAGGGGGCAGGTGGCTACACCTTC. Complete variable domain (other parts from reference TRBV5-1 and TRBJ1-2): KAGVTQTPRYLIKTRGQQVTLSCSPISGHRSVSWYQQTPGQGLQFLFEYFSETQRNKGNFPGRFSGRQFSNSRSEMNVSTLELGDSALYLCASRHRQGAGGYTFGSGTRLTVV.

The chain carries TRBV18 and TRBJ2-7; no definite D call. CDR1 is KGHSH and CDR2 is LQKENI in the germline V gene. Trimming cost V 2 bases and J 1 base, with 9 bases left between them. The CDR3 is 14 residues long. The CDR3 nucleotides are TGTGCCAGCTCACCAGGCGCTAGTTCCTACGAGCAGTACTTC. Its protein product is CASSPGASSYEQYF.

The chain's CDR3 is CASSQDPGFVQPQHF. CDR3 DNA: TGTGCCAGCAGCCAAGACCCAGGGTTTGTCCAGCCCCAGCATTTT. The chain employs TRBV4-2 and TRBJ1-5; perhaps TRBD1 as D (5 bases). Germline V gene data show CDR1 as LGHNA and CDR2 as YNFKEQ. There are 15 residues in the CDR3. V dropped 0 bases and J dropped 7 bases, with 13 bases sitting between them.

The V gene is TRBV18, the J gene TRBJ1-2; no firm D call. From germline, CDR1 is KGHSH and CDR2 LQKENI. CDR3 length equals 12 residues. The ends were cut back, 0 bases at V and 8 bases at J, with 7 bases in the middle. CDR3 in amino acids: CASSPPTGGYTF. As DNA, the CDR3 is TGTGCCAGCTCACCACCCACGGGAGGCTACACCTTC.

The chain recombines TRBV18 with TRBJ2-6; 8 bases agree with TRBD1. V dropped 2 bases and J dropped 2; count of bases not matched to a gene: 5. Looked up from germline, CDR1 is KGHSH and CDR2 is LQKENI. The CDR3 has 17 amino acids. This CDR3 is CASSPYTGGAGANVLTF. In DNA form, the CDR3 reads TGTGCCAGCTCACCATACACAGGGGGAGCTGGGGCCAACGTCCTGACTTTC. Full variable domain (missing parts from reference TRBV18 and TRBJ2-6): NAGVMQNPRHLVRRRGQEARLRCSPMKGHSHVYWYRQLPEEGLKFMVYLQKENIIDESGMPKERFSAEFPKEGPSILRIQQVVRGDSAAYFCASSPYTGGAGANVLTFGAGSRLTVL.

V gene TRBV28 combines with J gene TRBJ2-3; D call uncertain. Germline CDR1 is MDHEN and CDR2 is SYDVKM. The CDR3 has 14 amino acids. V was cut by 4 bases and J by 1 base, with 9 bases left in between. CDR3: CASSSDLGTDTQYF. The CDR3 coding sequence is TGTGCCAGCAGTTCGGATCTAGGCACAGATACGCAGTATTTT.

V and J are TRBV28 and TRBJ1-3; D unclear. Germline V lookup: CDR1 MDHEN, CDR2 SYDVKM. CDR3 size: 12 residues. V dropped 4 bases and J dropped 6 bases, with 7 bases sitting between them. DNA for the CDR3: TGTGCCAGCAGTTCGCGGGTAAACACCATATATTTT. It is translated as CASSSRVNTIYF.

The V gene is TRBV6-1, the J gene TRBJ1-5; the match to TRBD1 covers 9 bases. The V gene end was trimmed by 2 bases and the J gene end by 11 bases; junction bases not matched to a gene: 4. The CDR3 is 13 amino acids. The germline CDR1 and CDR2 sequences are MNHNS and SASEGT. CDR3 protein: CASSELRTGAQHF. CDR3 in DNA: TGTGCCAGCAGTGAATTACGGACAGGGGCCCAGCATTTT.

This clone was detected a few times. The rearrangement uses TRBV28 and TRBJ2-7; the match to TRBD1 covers 7 bases. In germline, CDR1 is MDHEN, CDR2 SYDVKM. The CDR3 runs to 12 residues. The V gene end was trimmed by 11 bases and the J gene end by 0 bases; junction bases not matched to a gene: 4. As DNA, the CDR3 is TGTGCCTCCGGACAGGTCTCCTACGAGCAGTACTTC. Its protein product is CASGQVSYEQYF.

CDR3 in DNA: TGCGCCAGCAGCCCGGACCCCTCGGGAGTGGGCAATGAGCAGTTCTTC. Residues: CASSPDPSGVGNEQFF. The chain recombines TRBV5-1 with TRBJ2-1; D is possibly TRBD2 (6 bases). The CDR3 is made up of 16 amino acids. V was shortened by 4 bases and J by 6 bases, with 20 bases between the two germline ends. CDR1 is SGHRS and CDR2 is YFSETQ in the germline V gene.

V is TRBV28 and J is TRBJ1-2; TRBD1 matches at 11 bases. After removal of 5 bases from V and 6 bases from J, the junction contained 11 bases not matched to a gene. From germline, CDR1 is MDHEN and CDR2 SYDVKM. CDR3 length equals 16 residues. Here the CDR3 reads CASSLGGQGELDGYTF. CDR3 in DNA: TGTGCCAGCAGTCTTGGGGGACAGGGGGAATTGGATGGCTACACCTTC.

Only one count was recorded for this clone. The chain has TRBV15 and TRBJ2-1; TRBD2 matches at 9 bases. With 1 base clipped from V and 7 bases from J, the junction kept 2 bases outside the gene matches. CDR1 is LNHNV and CDR2 is YYDKDF in the germline V gene (reference sequence). This CDR3 contains 14 residues. In nucleotides, the CDR3 is TGTGCCACCAGCAGAGGGCTAGCGGGGAATGAGCAGTTCTTC. This gives the protein CATSRGLAGNEQFF.

The chain combines TRBV5-1 with TRBJ1-5; D ambiguous. The CDR3 is made up of 15 amino acids. Germline V gives CDR1 SGHRS, CDR2 YFSETQ. Trimming cost V 2 bases and J 6 bases, with 15 bases left between them. CDR3 amino acids: CASSFGPSGSQPQHF. CDR3 nucleotides: TGCGCCAGCAGCTTTGGTCCTTCCGGTTCTCAGCCCCAGCATTTT.

CDR3 bases: TGTGCCAGCAGCATAGACAGGGGACGTGAAAAACTGTTTTTT. Translating gives CASSIDRGREKLFF. V gene TRBV7-9 combines with J gene TRBJ1-4; 8 positions match TRBD1. V trimming: 5 bases; J trimming: 7 bases; junction bases outside the gene matches: 6. The length of the CDR3 is 14 residues. Germline CDR1 and CDR2: SEHNR and FQNEAQ (reference sequence).

The V and J genes are TRBV5-1 and TRBJ2-5; D might be TRBD2 (5 bases). Germline V gives CDR1 SGHRS, CDR2 YFSETQ. The CDR3 spans 16 residues. With 0 bases removed from V and 0 bases from J, the gap between germline ends came to 12 bases. CDR3 bases: TGCGCCAGCAGCTTGGGGACTTCCCTGTACCAAGAGACCCAGTACTTC. It yields the protein CASSLGTSLYQETQYF.

The gene calls are TRBV6-2 or TRBV6-3 and TRBJ2-1, with 8 bases that match TRBD1. Losses at the gene ends were 5 bases for V and 7 bases for J; bases not matched to a gene: 4. The CDR3 is made up of 13 amino acids. The germline gives CDR1 MNHEY, CDR2 SVGEGT. The CDR3 sequence is CASSRQGFNEQFF. Here the CDR3 DNA reads TGTGCCAGCAGTCGACAGGGGTTTAATGAGCAGTTCTTC.

The CDR3 bases are TGTGCCAGTAGTCCCCGGGACCTCGGGGGCAATGAGCAGTTCTTC. Translation gives CASSPRDLGGNEQFF. The genes are TRBV19 and TRBJ2-1; tentatively, D is TRBD2 (6 bases). Germline V lookup: CDR1 LNHDA, CDR2 SQIVND (reference sequence). V was clipped by 5 bases and J by 6 bases, with 17 bases between them. The CDR3 contains 15 residues.

This sequence joins TRBV18 and TRBJ2-1; 11 bases align to TRBD2. Germline-derived CDR1 and CDR2 are KGHSH and LQKENI. This CDR3 is 15 amino acids long. Germline trimming cut 5 bases from V and 7 bases from J; bases unmatched to any gene: 7. The CDR3: CASSAGSGRANEQFF. In nucleotides, the CDR3 is TGTGCCAGCTCAGCCGGTAGCGGGAGGGCGAATGAGCAGTTCTTC.

The rearrangement uses TRBV19 and TRBJ1-5; D gene uncertain. This CDR3 spans 14 amino acids. Germline CDR1 is LNHDA and CDR2 is SQIVND (reference sequence). The V end lost 1 base, the J end lost 5 bases, and 9 bases lay between the germline ends. Written as DNA, the CDR3 is TGTGCCAGTAGTATAGTAGGGAGGGATCAGCCCCAGCATTTT. Encoded protein: CASSIVGRDQPQHF.

This chain uses TRBV9 with TRBJ1-5; possibly TRBD1 for D (6 bases). CDR1 SGDLS and CDR2 YYNGEE come from the germline V gene. This CDR3 has 15 amino acids. Trimming shortened V by 2 bases and J by 0 bases, and 9 bases separated the two germline ends. CDR3 region: CASSVGDNSNQPQHF. In DNA, the CDR3 is TGTGCCAGCAGCGTCGGGGACAATAGCAATCAGCCCCAGCATTTT.

The V call is TRBV9, the J call TRBJ1-2; 7 bases agree with TRBD1. The CDR3 is 13 amino acids. Germline lookup yields CDR1 SGDLS and CDR2 YYNGEE. After removal of 4 bases from V and 6 bases from J, the junction contained 6 bases not matched to a gene. For the CDR3, the DNA is TGTGCCAGCAGCTTAGGACAGGTAGATGGCTACACCTTC. The encoded protein is CASSLGQVDGYTF.

The genes are TRBV7-2 and TRBJ2-1; D might be TRBD2 (6 bases). V was trimmed by 3 bases and J by 4 bases, leaving 13 bases between them. Germline assignment: CDR1 SGHTA and CDR2 FQGNSA. This CDR3 is built from 15 residues. CDR3 sequence reads: CASSFQASVYNEQFF. The CDR3 DNA reads TGTGCCAGCAGCTTTCAAGCTAGCGTATACAATGAGCAGTTCTTC.

The rearrangement joins TRBV30 to TRBJ2-5; 7 bases fit TRBD1. With V trimmed by 0 bases and J by 2 bases, 6 bases remained unmatched. The germline gives CDR1 GTSNPN, CDR2 SVGIG (reference sequence). The CDR3 is made up of 15 amino acids. The CDR3 reads CAWSVGGQKQETQYF. The CDR3 DNA reads TGTGCCTGGAGTGTTGGGGGACAGAAACAAGAGACCCAGTACTTC.

The chain employs TRBV9 and TRBJ2-5, with D perhaps TRBD2 (6 bases). The V end lost 3 bases, the J end lost 2 bases, and 14 bases lay between the germline ends. CDR3 length: 15 residues. CDR1 and CDR2 from the germline V gene are SGDLS and YYNGEE. As DNA, the CDR3 is TGTGCCAGCAGCGCTACCGGACGGGAGCAAGAGACCCAGTACTTC. Translating it yields CASSATGREQETQYF.

The genes are TRBV9 and TRBJ2-7; perhaps TRBD2 as D (5 bases). The CDR3 runs to 13 residues. From germline, CDR1 is SGDLS and CDR2 YYNGEE. V was cut by 4 bases and J by 6 bases, with 14 bases left in between. CDR3 sequence: CASSSGGSSEQYF. The DNA of the CDR3 is TGTGCCAGCAGCTCAGGTGGGAGTTCCGAGCAGTACTTC.